This paragraph covers one T cell receptor (beta chain) sequence. The ends were cut back, 2 bases at V and 1 base at J, with 12 bases in the middle. This CDR3 region has 15 residues. Per the germline V gene, CDR1 is ENHRY and CDR2 is SYGVKD. MiXCR, run by TCRdb on the 5' RACE reads, gives a single entry per CDR3 protein. The sample includes about 340,000 distinct CDR3 sequences, approximately 12% of them seen just once. These data are taken from a study of T cells after yellow fever vaccination. The sequenced sample was CD4+ T cells sorted from PBMCs, obtained 15 days after the yellow fever booster vaccination. This sequence originates from a young man who received the YFV17D yellow fever vaccine. The chain uses TRBV10-3 and TRBJ2-7; D perhaps matches TRBD1 (6 bases). CDR3 bases: TGTGCCATCAGTGAGGCCAGGGGAAGTTCCTACGAGCAGTACTTC. Its translation is CAISEARGSSYEQYF.